This T cell receptor beta chain derives from a study of cytomegalovirus exposure and HLA in healthy donors. Trimming at V came to 6 bases and at J to 4 bases, leaving 9 bases not matched to a gene. Per the germline V gene, CDR1 is LNHDA and CDR2 is SQIVND (reference sequence). The CDR3 covers 15 residues. The PCR was carried out with 60 Vbeta primers and 13 Jbeta primers. TCRdb's copy holds only in-frame clones and misses some; the assay was immunoSEQ multiplex PCR. The sample contains around 100,000 clones, 82% of which appear only once. Sequences were obtained from PBMCs. The chain employs TRBV19 and TRBJ1-5; 7 nucleotides align to TRBD1. The sequence was collected from a young woman in good health and CMV-seronegative. The CDR3 spells CASRGWETGNQPQHF. CDR3 nucleotide sequence: TGTGCCAGTAGAGGGTGGGAGACAGGGAATCAGCCCCAGCATTTT. Full variable domain (rest looked up from reference TRBV19 and TRBJ1-5): DGGITQSPKYLFRKEGQNVTLSCEQNLNHDAMYWYRQDPGQGLRLIYYSQIVNDFQKGDIAEGYSVSREKKESFPLTVTSAQKNPTAFYLCASRGWETGNQPQHFGDGTRLSIL.